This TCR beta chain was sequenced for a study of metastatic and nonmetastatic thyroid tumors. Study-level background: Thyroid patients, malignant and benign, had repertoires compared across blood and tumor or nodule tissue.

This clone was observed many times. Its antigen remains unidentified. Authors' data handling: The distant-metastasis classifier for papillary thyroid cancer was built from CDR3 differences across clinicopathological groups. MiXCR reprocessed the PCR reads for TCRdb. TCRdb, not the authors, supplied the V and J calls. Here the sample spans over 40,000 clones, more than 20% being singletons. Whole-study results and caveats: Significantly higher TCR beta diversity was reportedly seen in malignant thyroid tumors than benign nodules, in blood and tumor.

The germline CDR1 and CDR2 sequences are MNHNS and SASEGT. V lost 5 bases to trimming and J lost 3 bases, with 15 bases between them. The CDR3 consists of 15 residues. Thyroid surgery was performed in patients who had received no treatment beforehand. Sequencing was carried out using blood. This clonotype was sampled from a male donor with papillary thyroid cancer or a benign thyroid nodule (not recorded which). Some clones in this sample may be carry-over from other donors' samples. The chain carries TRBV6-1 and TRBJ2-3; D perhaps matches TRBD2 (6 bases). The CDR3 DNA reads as TGTGCCAGCAGTACACGGGACTGGGGAACAGATACGCAGTATTTT. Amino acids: CASSTRDWGTDTQYF.